Sequencing of this T cell receptor (beta chain) was carried out in a study of cytomegalovirus exposure and HLA in healthy donors. Study-level findings and limits: Usually a TCR sequence was rare, but some public TCRs were found in many donors. A later analysis reported that several of the most significant clusters appeared to be linked to common viral pathogens, among them Epstein-Barr virus. In a later analysis, a genetic analysis reported fewer productive-TCR N-insertions in an Asian-associated ancestry cluster than the cohort average.

The PCR contained 60 Vbeta and 13 Jbeta primers. Per the study methods: In a later analysis, roughly 11 million of about 80 million unique beta chains occurred in at least two donors. The method was immunoSEQ multiplex PCR; TCRdb's version includes in-frame clones alone and lacks a portion of them. From that table come the V and J calls and clone size; the DNA was used to work out D and trimming. The sample consists of about 130,000 clones, about 85% of them appearing once. A note on this clone: Antigen unknown. The same CDR3 arises from other DNA sequences in this sample as well.

CDR1 DFQATT and CDR2 SNEGSKA come from the germline V gene (reference sequence). V was clipped by 2 bases and J by 5 bases, with 4 bases between them. The CDR3 is 11 amino acids. The sequenced sample was PBMCs. V usage is TRBV20-1 and J usage is TRBJ2-1; D is uncertain. This receptor was identified in a boy between 10 and 17 years old in good health and CMV-seronegative. In nucleotides, the CDR3 is TGCAGTGCTAGAACGGACAATGAGCAGTTCTTC. As protein: CSARTDNEQFF.